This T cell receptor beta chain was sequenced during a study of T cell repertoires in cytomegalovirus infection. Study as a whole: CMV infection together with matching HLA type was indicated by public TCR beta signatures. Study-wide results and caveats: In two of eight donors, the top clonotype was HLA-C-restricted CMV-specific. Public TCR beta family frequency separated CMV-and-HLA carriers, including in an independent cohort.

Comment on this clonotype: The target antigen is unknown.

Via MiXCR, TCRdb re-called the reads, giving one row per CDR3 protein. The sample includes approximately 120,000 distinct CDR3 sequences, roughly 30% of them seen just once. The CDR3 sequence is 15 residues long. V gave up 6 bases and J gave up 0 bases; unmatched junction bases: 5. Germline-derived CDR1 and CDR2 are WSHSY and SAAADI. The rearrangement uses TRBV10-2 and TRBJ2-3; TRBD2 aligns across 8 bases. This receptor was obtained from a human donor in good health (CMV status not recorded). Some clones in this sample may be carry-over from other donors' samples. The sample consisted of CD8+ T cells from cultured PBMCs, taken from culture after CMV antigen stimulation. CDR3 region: CASSELAASTDTQYF. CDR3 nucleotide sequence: TGCGCCAGCAGCGAACTAGCGGCTAGCACAGATACGCAGTATTTT.